What follows is one T cell receptor (beta chain) and its context. Antigen specificity is unknown. This entry is derived from a study of cytomegalovirus exposure and HLA in healthy donors. Study-wide findings and caveats: Later genetic work tied a missense DCLRE1C variant to beta-chain V and J trimming. In vitro confirmation showed a few CMV-associated chains to be CMV antigen specific. Researchers reportedly found TCR beta sequences accurately predicted most subjects' HLA-A and HLA-B alleles.

PCR was performed using 60 Vbeta and 13 Jbeta primers. Libraries were prepared by immunoSEQ multiplex PCR; TCRdb keeps only in-frame clonotypes and omits some of them. This table has roughly 160,000 clones, 65% to 80% appearing once. J gave up 10 bases and V 0 bases, and 4 bases lay outside the gene matches. The CDR3 length is 15 residues. Per the germline V gene, CDR1 is LGHNA and CDR2 is YNFKEQ. The specimen was PBMCs. The sequence came from a man aged 40-55 years in good health and CMV-seronegative. This chain links TRBV4-2 with TRBJ1-6; the match to TRBD1 covers 9 bases. The CDR3 region has the DNA TGTGCCAGCAGCCAAGATCTGACAGGGGGATCACCCCTCCACTTT. It translates to CASSQDLTGGSPLHF.